A selection of T cell receptor beta chains follows, all from one sample in a study of cytomegalovirus exposure and HLA in healthy donors. Method: immunoSEQ multiplex PCR; TCRdb's copy keeps in-frame clones and lacks some. The profile covers approximately 260,000 clones, with almost 85% appearing a single time and approximately 2% taken by the ten largest. Sequences were obtained from PBMCs. These receptors all stem from a woman aged 40 to 55 in good health and CMV-seropositive. The CDR3 runs from the conserved cysteine through the conserved F or W. D genes are given only for firm matches. A clone size is listed for some rows: how often the clone was seen (once, few, many), or a class if it is expanded.

CDR3,DNA,D,size,length,V,J
CASSHEPAGDSEQFF,TGTGCCAGCAGCCACGAGCCGGCGGGAGATAGTGAGCAGTTCTTC,TRBD2,once,15,TRBV28,TRBJ2-1
CASSQESGSGVHEQYF,TGTGCCAGCAGCCAAGAATCTGGGTCAGGTGTCCACGAGCAGTACTTC,-,-,16,TRBV14,TRBJ2-7
CASSPAGVFLTGELFF,TGTGCCAGCAGCCCAGCAGGGGTTTTTTTGACCGGGGAGCTGTTTTTT,-,-,16,TRBV5-6,TRBJ2-2
CASSLDSTVVDEQYF,TGTGCCAGCAGCTTAGATTCGACAGTCGTGGACGAGCAGTACTTC,-,-,15,TRBV11-2,TRBJ2-7
CASSLGGLTNNEQFF,TGTGCCAGCAGCTTAGGGGGACTGACCAACAATGAGCAGTTCTTC,-,-,15,TRBV13,TRBJ2-1
CASSLYGRSNQPQHF,TGTGCCAGCAGTCTTTATGGTAGAAGCAATCAGCCCCAGCATTTT,-,-,15,TRBV28,TRBJ1-5
CASRVQGLLNTEAFF,TGTGCCAGCAGGGTGCAGGGGCTCTTGAACACTGAAGCTTTCTTT,-,-,15,TRBV7-9,TRBJ1-1
CSVGMGRTQYF,TGCAGCGTTGGGATGGGGAGGACCCAGTACTTC,-,-,11,TRBV29-1,TRBJ2-5
CASSFLEGDRAPGQFF,TGTGCCAGCAGCTTTTTGGAAGGGGACAGGGCACCCGGGCAGTTCTTC,TRBD1,once,16,TRBV11-3,TRBJ2-1
CASSYSWGENQPQHF,TGTGCCAGCAGTTACTCGTGGGGGGAGAATCAGCCCCAGCATTTT,-,-,15,TRBV6-6,TRBJ1-5
CASSRGTGNNEQFF,TGTGCCAGCAGTCGGGGGACAGGGAACAATGAGCAGTTCTTC,TRBD1,-,14,TRBV28,TRBJ2-1
CASSLGAEYEQYF,TGTGCCAGCAGCTTAGGCGCGGAGTACGAGCAGTACTTC,-,-,13,TRBV7-9,TRBJ2-7
CASGDREANEKLFF,TGTGCCAGCGGAGACAGGGAGGCTAATGAAAAACTGTTTTTT,TRBD1,-,14,TRBV6-6,TRBJ1-4
CASSLAQGSLNTEAFF,TGTGCCAGCAGCTTAGCACAGGGGTCCCTGAACACTGAAGCTTTCTTT,TRBD1,few,16,TRBV7-8,TRBJ1-1
CASSPPTSGRTQYF,TGTGCCAGCTCACCGCCGACTAGCGGGAGGACCCAGTACTTC,TRBD2,-,14,TRBV18,TRBJ2-5
CASSQPTSGGNEQFF,TGCGCCAGCAGCCAACCGACTAGCGGGGGAAATGAGCAGTTCTTC,TRBD2,-,15,TRBV4-3,TRBJ2-1
CSVGVGGTYGYTF,TGCAGCGTTGGAGTGGGCGGGACCTATGGCTACACCTTC,-,-,13,TRBV29-1,TRBJ1-2
CASSWLLAGVTDTQYF,TGTGCCAGCAGTTGGCTTCTAGCGGGGGTCACAGATACGCAGTATTTT,TRBD2,once,16,TRBV28,TRBJ2-3
CASSQDWQILGGDTQYF,TGTGCCAGCAGCCAAGATTGGCAGATCTTAGGGGGAGATACGCAGTATTTT,-,-,17,TRBV14,TRBJ2-3
CASRDKGGAYGYTF,TGTGCCAGCAGGGACAAAGGGGGAGCCTATGGCTACACCTTC,-,-,14,TRBV6-1,TRBJ1-2
CASSVEAGYGYTF,TGTGCCAGCAGCGTAGAGGCCGGGTATGGCTACACCTTC,-,-,13,TRBV9,TRBJ1-2
CASSFRTSSYNEQFF,TGTGCCAGCAGCTTCCGGACTTCCTCCTACAATGAGCAGTTCTTC,-,-,15,TRBV11-1,TRBJ2-1
CASSFLADSTDTQYF,TGTGCCAGCAGTTTCCTAGCGGACAGCACAGATACGCAGTATTTT,TRBD2,-,15,TRBV27,TRBJ2-3
CASSLPGLAAITQYF,TGTGCCAGCAGTTTACCCGGCCTAGCAGCGATTACGCAGTATTTT,-,-,15,TRBV27,TRBJ2-3
CASSLAYQETQYF,TGTGCCAGTAGTCTTGCGTACCAAGAGACCCAGTACTTC,-,-,13,TRBV19,TRBJ2-5
CAWSGGGPLEQYF,TGTGCCTGGAGCGGGGGGGGACCTCTGGAGCAGTACTTC,TRBD2,-,13,TRBV30,TRBJ2-7
CASSVWGGSSYEQYF,TGTGCCAGCAGTGTTTGGGGCGGGAGCTCCTACGAGCAGTACTTC,TRBD2,-,15,TRBV2,TRBJ2-7
CASSTGLAGVSSQETQYF,TGTGCCAGCAGCACCGGACTAGCGGGAGTAAGCTCCCAAGAGACCCAGTACTTC,TRBD2,-,18,TRBV11-2,TRBJ2-5
CASSLDRGSHEKLFF,TGTGCCAGCAGCTTAGACAGGGGCTCACATGAAAAACTGTTTTTT,-,-,15,TRBV11-2,TRBJ1-4
CASSIVRTGYSNQPQHF,TGTGCCAGTAGTATAGTGAGGACAGGGTATAGCAATCAGCCCCAGCATTTT,TRBD1,once,17,TRBV19,TRBJ1-5
CASSYSRGSYEQYF,TGTGCCAGCAGTTACTCTAGGGGTTCCTACGAGCAGTACTTC,-,once,14,TRBV6-5,TRBJ2-7
CASTGDHYGYTF,TGCGCCAGCACCGGGGATCACTATGGCTACACCTTC,-,few,12,TRBV5-1,TRBJ1-2
CATSGGTGPSHF,TGTGCCACCAGCGGGGGGACAGGTCCATCGCATTTT,TRBD1,few,12,TRBV15,TRBJ1-5
CASRGTNLQETQYF,TGTGCCAGTAGAGGGACTAATTTACAAGAGACCCAGTACTTC,TRBD2,-,14,TRBV19,TRBJ2-5
CSSSLVTSGRPEQYF,TGTTCCAGCAGCTTAGTGACTAGCGGGAGGCCCGAGCAGTACTTC,TRBD2,-,15,TRBV7-9,TRBJ2-7
CASSFQTGTYNEQFF,TGTGCCAGCAGCTTCCAGACAGGGACCTACAATGAGCAGTTCTTC,TRBD1,-,15,TRBV7-2,TRBJ2-1
CASSLTGGPYGYTF,TGCGCCAGCAGCTTGACAGGGGGTCCCTATGGCTACACCTTC,TRBD1,-,14,TRBV5-1,TRBJ1-2
CASSLAGLDETQYF,TGCGCCAGCAGCTTGGCGGGACTAGATGAGACCCAGTACTTC,TRBD2,-,14,TRBV5-1,TRBJ2-5
CSVGGKLTFTDEQFF,TGCAGCGTTGGTGGAAAACTAACCTTTACCGATGAGCAGTTCTTC,-,-,15,TRBV29-1,TRBJ2-1
CASSFAQGVDGNTIYF,TGTGCCAGCAGCTTCGCACAGGGGGTGGATGGAAACACCATATATTTT,TRBD1,-,16,TRBV7-8,TRBJ1-3
CASSLGGQGYEQYF,TGTGCCAGCAGCTTAGGGGGACAGGGCTACGAGCAGTACTTC,TRBD1,-,14,TRBV7-9,TRBJ2-7
CASSEGPSYEQYF,TGTGCCAGCAGTGAAGGGCCATCCTACGAGCAGTACTTC,-,once,13,TRBV6-1,TRBJ2-7
CATRANTGELFF,TGTGCCACCCGCGCGAACACCGGGGAGCTGTTTTTT,-,-,12,TRBV5-4,TRBJ2-2
CASNQASGTYEQYF,TGTGCCAGCAACCAGGCTAGCGGTACCTACGAGCAGTACTTC,TRBD2,-,14,TRBV6-6,TRBJ2-7
CASRTGGNQPQHF,TGTGCCAGCAGAACAGGGGGCAATCAGCCCCAGCATTTT,TRBD1,-,13,TRBV6-5,TRBJ1-5
CASSAGTGNEKLFF,TGTGCCAGCAGCGCCGGGACAGGCAATGAAAAACTGTTTTTT,TRBD1,-,14,TRBV9,TRBJ1-4
CASSQGLAGSNTEAFF,TGCGCCAGCAGCCAAGGCCTGGCGGGTTCGAACACTGAAGCTTTCTTT,-,-,16,TRBV4-3,TRBJ1-1